The rows below give T cell receptor beta chains drawn from one sample of a study of T-cell memory formation after mild COVID-19. TCRdb itself ran the 5' RACE reads through MiXCR, one entry per CDR3 protein. In the table there are approximately 230,000 distinct CDR3 sequences, about 17% of which are singletons. The sequenced sample consisted of PBMCs or a T cell subset sorted from them (not recorded which). The receptor set was obtained from a man younger than 30 who had mild COVID-19 (a few samples of this study predate the infection). Cell type and time point are not known. Each CDR3 is given with its conserved first and last residue. A D gene is named only where the DNA matches it firmly. Clone size is not always given. Where it is, it says once, few, many or a class for expanded clones.

v_call: TRBV3-1
d_call: NA
j_call: TRBJ1-5
clone_size: few
cdr3_aa: CASSQALDGNQPQHF
cdr3_nt: TGTGCCAGCAGCCAAGCTCTTGACGGGAATCAGCCCCAGCATTTT

v_call: TRBV20-1
d_call: NA
j_call: TRBJ1-6
clone_size: NA
cdr3_aa: CSATIGVGDSPLHF
cdr3_nt: TGCAGTGCTACTATAGGGGTGGGGGATTCACCCCTCCACTTT

v_call: TRBV4-1
d_call: TRBD1
j_call: TRBJ1-4
clone_size: NA
cdr3_aa: CASSRGQAGGYEKLFF
cdr3_nt: TGCGCCAGCAGCCGTGGACAGGCCGGGGGGTATGAAAAACTGTTTTTT

v_call: TRBV12-3/TRBV12-4
d_call: NA
j_call: TRBJ2-3
clone_size: few
cdr3_aa: CASSLGRTSTDTQYF
cdr3_nt: TGTGCCAGCAGTTTAGGCCGGACTAGCACAGATACGCAGTATTTT

v_call: TRBV9
d_call: TRBD1
j_call: TRBJ2-1
clone_size: few
cdr3_aa: CASSVGQGRDEQFF
cdr3_nt: TGTGCCAGCAGCGTCGGACAGGGGAGGGATGAGCAGTTCTTC

v_call: TRBV20-1
d_call: TRBD1
j_call: TRBJ1-3
clone_size: NA
cdr3_aa: CSAARQGLAGNTIYF
cdr3_nt: TGCAGTGCTGCCAGACAGGGGCTGGCGGGAAACACCATATATTTT

v_call: TRBV5-1
d_call: NA
j_call: TRBJ2-2
clone_size: NA
cdr3_aa: CASSLEQSTGELFF
cdr3_nt: TGCGCCAGCAGCTTGGAACAGAGCACCGGGGAGCTGTTTTTT

v_call: TRBV6-5
d_call: NA
j_call: TRBJ1-2
clone_size: NA
cdr3_aa: CASSYSTRGGYTF
cdr3_nt: TGTGCCAGCAGTTACTCGACCAGGGGAGGCTACACCTTC

v_call: TRBV5-1
d_call: TRBD2
j_call: TRBJ2-5
clone_size: few
cdr3_aa: CASSLRRGDQETQYF
cdr3_nt: TGCGCCAGCAGCCTGCGGCGGGGGGACCAAGAGACCCAGTACTTC

v_call: TRBV20-1
d_call: NA
j_call: TRBJ2-4
clone_size: many
cdr3_aa: CSAPSLAKNIQYF
cdr3_nt: TGCAGTGCTCCTTCCCTGGCCAAAAACATTCAGTACTTC

v_call: TRBV5-1
d_call: TRBD1
j_call: TRBJ2-3
clone_size: NA
cdr3_aa: CASSWTGGRSPDTQYF
cdr3_nt: TGCGCCAGCAGCTGGACAGGGGGACGATCCCCAGATACGCAGTATTTT

v_call: TRBV6-6
d_call: TRBD1
j_call: TRBJ1-2
clone_size: few
cdr3_aa: CASSYLRDRGRVDNYGYTF
cdr3_nt: TGTGCCAGCAGTTACTTGCGGGACAGGGGGCGGGTAGATAACTATGGCTACACCTTC

v_call: TRBV7-8
d_call: TRBD1
j_call: TRBJ1-3
clone_size: few
cdr3_aa: CASSLGTDSRNTIYF
cdr3_nt: TGTGCCAGCAGCCTGGGGACAGACTCCCGAAACACCATATATTTT

v_call: TRBV5-6
d_call: TRBD1
j_call: TRBJ1-2
clone_size: once
cdr3_aa: CASSHRDSYGYTF
cdr3_nt: TGTGCCAGCAGCCACCGGGACAGCTATGGCTACACCTTC

v_call: TRBV6-5
d_call: NA
j_call: TRBJ2-3
clone_size: few
cdr3_aa: CASSYGLGTQYF
cdr3_nt: TGTGCCAGCAGTTACGGACTCGGTACGCAGTATTTT

v_call: TRBV7-2
d_call: NA
j_call: TRBJ2-1
clone_size: NA
cdr3_aa: CASSPNRVGESYNEQFF
cdr3_nt: TGTGCCAGCAGCCCGAACAGGGTTGGGGAATCCTACAATGAGCAGTTCTTC

v_call: TRBV12-3/TRBV12-4
d_call: NA
j_call: TRBJ2-1
clone_size: NA
cdr3_aa: CASSGDVNEQFF
cdr3_nt: TGTGCCAGCAGCGGGGACGTTAATGAGCAGTTCTTC

v_call: TRBV12-3/TRBV12-4
d_call: NA
j_call: TRBJ1-1
clone_size: few
cdr3_aa: CASSQLTGFEAFF
cdr3_nt: TGTGCCAGCAGCCAACTGACAGGTTTTGAAGCTTTCTTT

v_call: TRBV6-5
d_call: TRBD1
j_call: TRBJ2-7
clone_size: once
cdr3_aa: CASSAPGTGGYEQYF
cdr3_nt: TGTGCCAGCAGCGCCCCCGGGACAGGGGGCTACGAGCAGTACTTC

v_call: TRBV28
d_call: TRBD1
j_call: TRBJ2-3
clone_size: few
cdr3_aa: CASSLQGAPGTDTQYF
cdr3_nt: TGTGCCAGCAGTCTTCAGGGGGCGCCGGGCACAGATACGCAGTATTTT

v_call: TRBV6-2/TRBV6-3
d_call: TRBD1
j_call: TRBJ2-3
clone_size: NA
cdr3_aa: CASSSRTGKGTDTQYF
cdr3_nt: TGTGCCAGCAGTTCACGGACAGGCAAAGGCACAGATACGCAGTATTTT

v_call: TRBV9
d_call: NA
j_call: TRBJ1-5
clone_size: few
cdr3_aa: CASSVGVGNQPQHF
cdr3_nt: TGTGCCAGCAGCGTGGGAGTCGGCAATCAGCCCCAGCATTTT